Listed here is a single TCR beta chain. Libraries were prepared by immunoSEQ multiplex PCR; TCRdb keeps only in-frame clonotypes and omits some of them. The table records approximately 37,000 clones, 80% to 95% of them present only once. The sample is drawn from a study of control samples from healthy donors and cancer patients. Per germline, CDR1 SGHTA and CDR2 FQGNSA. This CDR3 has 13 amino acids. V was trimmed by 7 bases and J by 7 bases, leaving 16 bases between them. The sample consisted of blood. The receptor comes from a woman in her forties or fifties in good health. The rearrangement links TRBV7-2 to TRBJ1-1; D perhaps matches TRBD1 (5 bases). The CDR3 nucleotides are TGTGCCAGCACCCCTTGGGGGGATAGTGAAGCTTTCTTT. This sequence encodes CASTPWGDSEAFF.